One and the same sample provided the 16 T cell receptor beta chains below, sequenced in a study of blood T cell repertoires in COVID-19. This table comes from immunoSEQ multiplex PCR, and its TCRdb copy is limited to in-frame clones, with some not included. Of a few hundred thousand clones listed, approximately 86% are singletons. Input material: peripheral blood. The receptors derive from a woman aged 55 to 70 with COVID-19, enrolled during active disease.

The V and J genes are TRBV6-5 and TRBJ1-2; TRBD1 might be the D (5 bases). V was pared by 8 bases and J by 3 bases, with 13 bases between. CDR1 is MNHEY and CDR2 is SVGAGI in the germline V gene. There are 13 residues in the CDR3. CDR3 protein: CASLDPRDYGYTF. As DNA, the CDR3 is TGTGCCAGCCTTGACCCCAGGGACTATGGCTACACCTTC.

The chain combines TRBV3-1 (or the pseudogene TRBV3-2) with TRBJ1-6, with a weak D call TRBD1 (6 bases). This CDR3 is built from 16 residues. V lost 3 bases and J 6 bases, leaving 15 bases between the germline ends. The germline CDR1 and CDR2 sequences are LGHDT and YNNKEL (reference sequence). The CDR3 spells CASSHDGDRLNSPLHF. Here the CDR3 DNA reads TGTGCCAGCAGCCACGACGGAGACAGGCTTAATTCACCCCTCCACTTT.

The chain recombines TRBV9 with TRBJ2-5, with D possibly matching TRBD1 (6 bases). Germline loops: CDR1 SGDLS, CDR2 YYNGEE. V was pared by 4 bases and J by 1 base, with 8 bases between. The CDR3 has 13 residues. For the CDR3, the DNA is TGTGCCAGCAGCCAAGGGGGCCAAGAGACCCAGTACTTC. This sequence encodes CASSQGGQETQYF.

This chain joins TRBV11-1 and TRBJ2-7; a possible D gene is TRBD2 (5 bases). The CDR3 length is 12 residues. The germline V and J ends were trimmed by 6 bases and 4 bases, with 10 bases remaining between them. In germline, CDR1 is SGHAT, CDR2 FQDESV (reference sequence). CDR3 in DNA: TGTGCCAGCAGTCTGACGGGGTACGAGCAGTACTTC. Protein product: CASSLTGYEQYF.

This sequence joins TRBV6-5 and TRBJ1-5; weak D call: TRBD1 (5 bases). V lost 0 bases and J 5 bases, leaving 8 bases between the germline ends. The CDR3 extends over 14 amino acids. CDR1 is MNHEY, CDR2 SVGAGI, per germline. CDR3 region: CASSYSMGHQPQHF. CDR3 bases: TGTGCCAGCAGTTACTCGATGGGGCATCAGCCCCAGCATTTT.

This clone showed up just a few times. The V call is TRBV6-1, the J call TRBJ2-2, with D possibly TRBD1 on 6 matching bases. There are 15 residues in the CDR3. In germline, CDR1 is MNHNS, CDR2 SASEGT. The V gene lost 3 bases and the J gene lost 6 bases, with 14 bases spanning the gap. In DNA, the CDR3 is TGTGCCAGCAGTGAGCTGGGGGCGGACGCCGGGGAGCTGTTTTTT. This sequence encodes CASSELGADAGELFF.

This clone occurred a few times. This chain uses TRBV19 with TRBJ1-5; D is unclear. Trimming left V 10 bases short and J 13 bases short, with 14 bases between. The germline V gene has CDR1 LNHDA and CDR2 SQIVND (reference sequence). The CDR3 sequence is 10 residues long. CDR3 amino acids: CATPPAGQHF. The CDR3 DNA is TGTGCCACTCCGCCAGCCGGGCAGCATTTT.

This clone has more than one count but fewer than ten. The same CDR3 is also encoded by other DNA sequences in this sample. V and J are TRBV5-1 and TRBJ1-3; 7 bases agree with TRBD1. Losses at the gene ends were 4 bases for V and 0 bases for J; bases not matched to a gene: 1. The germline V gene encodes CDR1 SGHRS and CDR2 YFSETQ. The CDR3 loop spans 14 amino acids. In DNA form, the CDR3 reads TGCGCCAGCAGCCCAGGGGGCTCTGGAAACACCATATATTTT. This translates into CASSPGGSGNTIYF.

The chain joins TRBV11-2 to TRBJ2-7; 12 nucleotides align to TRBD2. V dropped 3 bases and J dropped 2; count of bases not matched to a gene: 5. This CDR3 is 16 amino acids long. Germline V lookup: CDR1 SGHAT, CDR2 FQNNGV. The CDR3 here is CASSLDRLAGAYEQYF. The DNA for the CDR3 is TGTGCCAGCAGCTTGGACAGACTAGCGGGGGCCTACGAGCAGTACTTC.

V usage is TRBV9 and J usage is TRBJ1-3; D perhaps matches TRBD1 (5 bases). The CDR3 is 14 amino acids. CDR1 and CDR2 from the germline V gene are SGDLS and YYNGEE. Trimming shortened V by 5 bases and J by 0 bases, and 9 bases separated the two germline ends. The CDR3 region has the DNA TGTGCCAGCAGAGGGCAGGGCTCTGGAAACACCATATATTTT. Protein: CASRGQGSGNTIYF. Drawing the rest from reference TRBV9 and TRBJ1-3, the complete variable domain is DSGVTQTPKHLITATGQRVTLRCSPRSGDLSVYWYQQSLDQGLQFLIQYYNGEERAKGNILERFSAQQFPDLHSELNLSSLELGDSALYFCASRGQGSGNTIYFGEGSWLTVV.

The rearrangement joins TRBV7-7 to TRBJ2-5, with TRBD2 identical over 8 bases. The trim removed 5 bases at V and 5 bases at J, leaving 13 bases unmatched. This CDR3 is built from 16 residues. Germline CDR1 SSHAT, CDR2 FNYEAQ (reference sequence). In DNA, the CDR3 is TGTGCCAGCAGCCACAAACCGGGACTAGGTTGGGAGACCCAGTACTTC. Protein: CASSHKPGLGWETQYF.

This clone was recorded once. The rearrangement links TRBV2 to TRBJ2-7; 13 bases align to TRBD2. V lost 4 bases and J lost 0; bases outside the gene matches: 3. Germline V gene data show CDR1 as SNHLY and CDR2 as FYNNEI. The CDR3 is 16 residues long. CDR3 sequence: CASSGGLAGSSYEQYF. Here the CDR3 DNA reads TGTGCCAGCAGTGGGGGACTAGCGGGGTCCTCCTACGAGCAGTACTTC.

This chain joins TRBV27 and TRBJ2-2; 9 positions match TRBD2. Germline V gives CDR1 MNHEY, CDR2 SMNVEV (reference sequence). CDR3 length: 16 amino acids. The ends lost 6 bases at V and 7 bases at J; junction bases unmatched: 12. The CDR3 spells CASRGMASGAGGELFF. The CDR3, as DNA: TGTGCCAGCAGGGGGATGGCTAGCGGGGCGGGCGGGGAGCTGTTTTTT.

The chain recombines TRBV7-9 with TRBJ1-4; TRBD1 matches at 7 bases. Per the germline V gene, CDR1 is SEHNR and CDR2 is FQNEAQ (reference sequence). V dropped 8 bases and J dropped 0; count of bases not matched to a gene: 15. This CDR3 has 18 amino acids. The CDR3 coding sequence is TGTGCCAGCCCGCCGAATGACAGGGAGGAGACAACTAATGAAAAACTGTTTTTT. This gives the protein CASPPNDREETTNEKLFF. The variable domain in full, completed from reference TRBV7-9 and TRBJ1-4, reads DTGVSQNPRHKITKRGQNVTFRCDPISEHNRLYWYRQTLGQGPEFLTYFQNEAQLEKSRLLSDRFSAERPKGSFSTLEIQRTEQGDSAMYLCASPPNDREETTNEKLFFGSGTQLSVL.

This chain links TRBV19 with TRBJ1-2; 9 bases are a match to TRBD1. The ends lost 3 bases at V and 6 bases at J; junction bases unmatched: 8. The CDR3 loop spans 15 amino acids. The germline V gene has CDR1 LNHDA and CDR2 SQIVND (reference sequence). CDR3 sequence (DNA): TGTGCCAGTAGTATTACGGGGACAGGGACGGATGGCTACACCTTC. It yields the protein CASSITGTGTDGYTF.

V is TRBV5-1 and J is TRBJ2-1; 12 bases fit TRBD2. CDR3 length: 19 amino acids. The J segment lost 2 bases and the V segment lost 0 bases, leaving 9 bases of the junction unmatched. Germline values: CDR1 SGHRS, CDR2 YFSETQ. For the CDR3, the DNA is TGCGCCAGCAGCTTGGCGTCTAGCGGGGGGGCTATCACCTACAATGAGCAGTTCTTC. Residues: CASSLASSGGAITYNEQFF.